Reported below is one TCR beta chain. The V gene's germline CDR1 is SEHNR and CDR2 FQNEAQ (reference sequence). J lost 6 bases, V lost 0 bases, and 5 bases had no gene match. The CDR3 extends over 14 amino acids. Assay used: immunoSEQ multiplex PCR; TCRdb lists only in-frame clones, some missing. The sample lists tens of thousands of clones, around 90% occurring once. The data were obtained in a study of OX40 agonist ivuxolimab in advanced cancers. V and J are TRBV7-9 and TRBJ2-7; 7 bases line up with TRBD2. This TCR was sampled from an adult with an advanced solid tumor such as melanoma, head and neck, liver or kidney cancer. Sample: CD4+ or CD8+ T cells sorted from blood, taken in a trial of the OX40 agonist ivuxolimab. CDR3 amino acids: CASSLAGGPREQYF. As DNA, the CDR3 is TGTGCCAGCAGCTTAGCGGGAGGGCCGCGCGAGCAGTACTTC.